This TCR beta chain was identified during a study of T cells after yellow fever vaccination. Study-wide findings and caveats: Repertoires obtained by FACS sorting could include abundant clonotypes that entered as contaminants from the bulk population. A large majority of primary-vaccination clones showed up again after the booster (approximately 96% CD4, almost 90% CD8). When the response was secondary, it was weaker but reached its peak faster, day 5 versus 15.

Of note for this clonotype: The antigen is not known.

Germline assignment: CDR1 SGHNT and CDR2 YYREEE (reference sequence). This CDR3 has 14 residues. Trimming left V 0 bases short and J 8 bases short, with 12 bases between. Universal primer sites and UMIs were introduced during 5'RACE template-switching synthesis of TCR cDNA. MiXCR, run by TCRdb on the 5' RACE reads, gives a single entry per CDR3 protein. Of about 350,000 distinct CDR3 sequences in the sample, around 12% were seen once. The rearrangement joins TRBV5-4 to TRBJ2-1; D may be TRBD1 or TRBD2 (6 bases each). The specimen comprised CD4+ T cells sorted from PBMCs, sampled 15 days after the yellow fever booster vaccination. This TCR came from a man between 18 and 29 years old who received the YFV17D yellow fever vaccine. The CDR3 region has the DNA TGTGCCAGCAGCTTGGGTGGGGGGCTCCATGAGCAGTTCTTC. This encodes CASSLGGGLHEQFF.